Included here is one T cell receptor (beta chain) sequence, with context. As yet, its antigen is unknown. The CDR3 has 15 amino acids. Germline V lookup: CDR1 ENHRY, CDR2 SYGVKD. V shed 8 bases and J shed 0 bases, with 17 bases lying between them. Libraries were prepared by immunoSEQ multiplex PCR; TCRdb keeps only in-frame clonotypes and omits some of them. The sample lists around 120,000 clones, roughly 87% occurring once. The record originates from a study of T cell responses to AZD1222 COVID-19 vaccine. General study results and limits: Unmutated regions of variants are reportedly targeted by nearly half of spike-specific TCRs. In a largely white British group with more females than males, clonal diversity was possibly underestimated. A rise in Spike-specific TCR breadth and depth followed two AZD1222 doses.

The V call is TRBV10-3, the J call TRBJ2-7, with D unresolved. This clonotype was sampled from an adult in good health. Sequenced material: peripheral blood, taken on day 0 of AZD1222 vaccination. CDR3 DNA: TGTGCCATCGCATTAGATGACTGGAGCTCCTACGAGCAGTACTTC. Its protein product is CAIALDDWSSYEQYF.